The 31 T cell receptor beta chains below were found in one sample sequenced in a study of blood T cell repertoires in COVID-19. Generated by immunoSEQ multiplex PCR, the TCRdb table keeps only in-frame clones and is missing some. The sample lists about 46,000 clones; roughly four fifths were seen once. The sequenced sample was peripheral blood. The source is a man in his sixties with acute or convalescent COVID-19.

The rearrangement uses TRBV25-1 and TRBJ1-5; tentatively, D is TRBD1 (6 bases). Germline-derived CDR1 and CDR2 are MGHDK and SYGVNS. V dropped 4 bases and J dropped 1 base, with 14 bases sitting between them. CDR3 size: 16 residues. The CDR3 DNA sequence: TGTGCCAGCAGTGGGGCAGGGGTTCTGAGCAATCAGCCCCAGCATTTT. Amino acid sequence: CASSGAGVLSNQPQHF.

This chain joins TRBV12-3 or TRBV12-4 and TRBJ2-1; no firm D call. Trimming removed 3 bases from V and 7 bases from J, with 7 bases in between. This CDR3 contains 12 residues. The CDR3, as DNA: TGTGCCAGCAGTTTTACGAGGAATGAGCAGTTCTTC. Translation gives CASSFTRNEQFF.

The sample holds a few counts of this clone. The V gene is TRBV24-1, the J gene TRBJ1-4; 9 nucleotides agree with TRBD1. This CDR3 spans 15 amino acids. Germline assignment: CDR1 KGHDR and CDR2 SFDVKD. Unmatched junction bases numbered 6, after V lost 3 bases and J lost 8 bases. In DNA, the CDR3 is TGTGCCACCAGTGATGCTGCCGGGACAGGGGAAAAACTGTTTTTT. Amino acid sequence: CATSDAAGTGEKLFF.

CDR3 DNA: TGTGCCAGCAGCCTGACAGCCTCCTACGAGCAGTACTTC. Translation gives CASSLTASYEQYF. This chain links TRBV27 with TRBJ2-7, with a possible D match to TRBD1 (5 bases). Germline values: CDR1 MNHEY, CDR2 SMNVEV (reference sequence). The CDR3 extends over 13 amino acids. The V end was cut by 6 bases, the J end by 0 bases, with 9 bases between.

The gene calls are TRBV6-5 and TRBJ2-2; TRBD1 agrees at 7 bases. CDR1 and CDR2 (germline): MNHEY, SVGAGI. The CDR3 has 13 residues. Losses at the gene ends were 6 bases for V and 5 bases for J; bases not matched to a gene: 3. CDR3 sequence: CASSLQGTGELFF. The CDR3 region has the DNA TGTGCCAGCAGCCTACAGGGGACCGGGGAGCTGTTTTTT.

The V and J genes are TRBV7-2 and TRBJ1-2; 9 bases match TRBD1. V shed 5 bases and J 5 bases; nucleotides not matched to a gene: 9. Germline V CDR1 and CDR2: SGHTA, FQGNSA. The CDR3 is 15 residues long. CDR3 in amino acids: CASSPGQGMLYGYTF. In DNA form, the CDR3 reads TGTGCCAGCAGCCCAGGACAGGGGATGTTGTATGGCTACACCTTC.

V and J are TRBV7-3 and TRBJ2-2, with 7 nucleotides matching TRBD1. Germline V lookup: CDR1 SGHTA, CDR2 FQGTGA. The CDR3 has 15 residues. J was trimmed by 7 bases and V by 4 bases; bases with no gene match: 9. CDR3: CASSSDRTRGGELFF. In nucleotides, the CDR3 is TGTGCCAGCAGCTCGGACAGGACACGAGGCGGGGAGCTGTTTTTT.

This chain links TRBV10-3 with TRBJ2-5; 7 bases agree with TRBD1. With V trimmed by 5 bases and J by 5 bases, 11 bases remained unmatched. The CDR3 is 15 residues long. Germline assignment: CDR1 ENHRY and CDR2 SYGVKD. The CDR3 region has the DNA TGTGCCATCAGTCCGAGACAGGGAGAAGGCGAGACCCAGTACTTC. This sequence encodes CAISPRQGEGETQYF.

This chain connects TRBV19 to TRBJ2-3; the D gene is possibly TRBD1 (6 bases). The germline CDR1 and CDR2 sequences are LNHDA and SQIVND (reference sequence). V shed 7 bases and J shed 8 bases, with 22 bases lying between them. The CDR3 is 15 residues long. The CDR3 here is CASIAQGALVGTQYF. CDR3 nucleotides: TGTGCCAGTATAGCACAGGGCGCGTTGGTAGGTACGCAGTATTTT.

V usage is TRBV11-2 and J usage is TRBJ2-5, with 8 bases fitting TRBD2. CDR1 SGHAT and CDR2 FQNNGV come from the germline V gene. This CDR3 has 14 residues. V dropped 4 bases and J dropped 4; count of bases not matched to a gene: 5. The CDR3 DNA reads as TGTGCCAGCAGCTCCGGGGGGGCTCCAGAGACCCAGTACTTC. Its translation: CASSSGGAPETQYF.

This chain uses TRBV5-1 with TRBJ2-7; TRBD2 aligns across 7 bases. This CDR3 region has 14 residues. V lost 1 base to trimming and J lost 7 bases; unmatched junction nucleotides: 8. Germline V lookup: CDR1 SGHRS, CDR2 YFSETQ. For the CDR3, the DNA is TGCGCCAGCAGCTTGCTTTTGGAGGGAGGGGAGCAGTACTTC. Its translation: CASSLLLEGGEQYF.

This chain connects TRBV28 to TRBJ1-6, with D tentatively TRBD1 (5 bases). Germline V gives CDR1 MDHEN, CDR2 SYDVKM. CDR3 size: 16 residues. V was trimmed by 4 bases and J by 7 bases, leaving 17 bases between them. The CDR3 nucleotides read TGTGCCAGCAGTTCCCCGGGGAGGGGCCGGAATTCACCCCTCCACTTT. Residues: CASSSPGRGRNSPLHF.

This clone occurred a few times. The genes are TRBV13 and TRBJ2-1; 7 bases fit TRBD2. This CDR3 contains 15 residues. The junction had 9 bases not matched to a gene; V was cut back by 2 bases and J by 8 bases. Germline CDR1 PRHDT, CDR2 FYEKMQ (reference sequence). The DNA of the CDR3 is TGTGCCAGCAGCTTATGGGTGGTCCGGGGGGATGAGCAGTTCTTC. Residues: CASSLWVVRGDEQFF.

Notes on this clone: Other DNA sequences in the same sample also yield this CDR3. This rearrangement joins TRBV2 to TRBJ2-7; tentative D call: TRBD1 (5 bases). This CDR3 is built from 14 residues. V lost 4 bases, J lost 0 bases, and 10 bases lay in between. CDR1 and CDR2 from the germline V gene are SNHLY and FYNNEI. This CDR3 reads CASSVRQSSYEQYF. The CDR3 DNA follows: TGTGCCAGCAGTGTGAGACAGAGCTCCTACGAGCAGTACTTC.

The chain has TRBV12-3 or TRBV12-4 and TRBJ1-1; D remains ambiguous. CDR3 length: 13 residues. Trimming took off 2 bases at V and 6 bases at J, with 10 bases between the two ends. CDR3 in DNA: TGTGCCAGCAGTTTACGTAGGGAGGCTGAAGCTTTCTTT. Residues: CASSLRREAEAFF.

The chain carries TRBV19 and TRBJ1-1; D is uncertain. This CDR3 comprises 13 residues. V was trimmed by 4 bases and J by 5 bases, leaving 11 bases between them. The germline V gene has CDR1 LNHDA and CDR2 SQIVND (reference sequence). The CDR3 sequence is CASSRAGLTEAFF. The CDR3, as DNA: TGTGCCAGTAGTAGGGCAGGATTAACTGAAGCTTTCTTT.

V and J are TRBV25-1 and TRBJ2-3, with unresolved D. The CDR3 length is 14 residues. Germline CDR1 and CDR2: MGHDK and SYGVNS. V dropped 5 bases and J dropped 2 bases, with 11 bases sitting between them. The chain's CDR3 is CASSYGRYTDTQYF. The CDR3 DNA follows: TGTGCCAGCAGTTACGGCAGGTACACAGATACGCAGTATTTT. The full variable domain, with the rest looked up from reference TRBV25-1 and TRBJ2-3, is EADIYQTPRYLVIGTGKKITLECSQTMGHDKMYWYQQDPGMELHLIHYSYGVNSTEKGDLSSESTVSRIRTEHFPLTLESARPSHTSQYLCASSYGRYTDTQYFGPGTRLTVL.

This clone came up once. The chain combines TRBV6-2 or TRBV6-3 with TRBJ2-1; possible D gene TRBD1, 6 bases. The CDR3 runs 11 residues. CDR1 and CDR2 (germline): MNHEY, SVGEGT. V was clipped by 5 bases and J by 10 bases, with 9 bases between them. DNA of the CDR3: TGTGCCAGCAGTAACAGGGTCGAGCAGTTCTTC. Protein product: CASSNRVEQFF.

The gene calls are TRBV27 and TRBJ2-5; D might be TRBD1 (7 bases). In germline, CDR1 is MNHEY, CDR2 SMNVEV (reference sequence). The CDR3 loop spans 15 amino acids. V lost 6 bases, J lost 4 bases, and 18 bases lay in between. This CDR3 is CASSAQSGGRETQYF. CDR3 in DNA: TGTGCCAGCAGCGCACAATCAGGGGGGAGAGAGACCCAGTACTTC.

This rearrangement joins TRBV19 to TRBJ1-4, with D perhaps TRBD1 (5 bases). The CDR3 is 15 amino acids. Trimming shortened V by 9 bases and J by 0 bases, and 14 bases separated the two germline ends. CDR1 LNHDA and CDR2 SQIVND come from the germline V gene (reference sequence). CDR3 DNA sequence: TGTGCCAGCGGGGGGATGACGGCAACTAATGAAAAACTGTTTTTT. Translated, it gives CASGGMTATNEKLFF.

The chain is built from TRBV5-1 and TRBJ2-1; the match to TRBD1 covers 11 bases. CDR3 length: 16 amino acids. Per the germline V gene, CDR1 is SGHRS and CDR2 is YFSETQ. J gave up 7 bases and V 3 bases, and 9 bases lay outside the gene matches. The CDR3 DNA is TGCGCCAGCAGCTGGACAGGGGGCCACGCTGGGAATGAGCAGTTCTTC. Its protein product is CASSWTGGHAGNEQFF.

This sequence joins TRBV24-1 and TRBJ2-1; D unclear. The CDR3 runs 13 residues. The V end was cut by 2 bases, the J end by 7 bases, with 8 bases between. CDR1 is KGHDR and CDR2 is SFDVKD in the germline V gene. In DNA, the CDR3 is TGTGCCACCAGTGATTCAGGAACGAATGAGCAGTTCTTC. Amino acid sequence: CATSDSGTNEQFF.

The chain employs TRBV29-1 and TRBJ1-5; D might be TRBD1 (6 bases). This CDR3 has 13 amino acids. Trimming shortened V by 4 bases and J by 6 bases, and 13 bases separated the two germline ends. Germline CDR1 and CDR2: SQVTM and ANQGSEA. CDR3 DNA sequence: TGCAGCGTTGGCAGGGGTAATGGTCAGCCCCAGCATTTT. This sequence encodes CSVGRGNGQPQHF.

The rearrangement uses TRBV5-1 and TRBJ1-1, with D perhaps matching TRBD1 (5 bases). CDR1 and CDR2 from the germline V gene are SGHRS and YFSETQ. The V and J ends lost 3 bases and 3 bases respectively, with 24 bases between them. CDR3 size: 18 residues. The CDR3 spells CASSSIGDVNIRHTEAFF. CDR3 DNA: TGCGCCAGCAGCTCGATAGGGGATGTAAACATAAGACACACTGAAGCTTTCTTT.

The count of this clone is one. The chain uses TRBV11-3 and TRBJ2-1; D is unclear. V was clipped by 2 bases and J by 0 bases, with 8 bases between them. CDR3 length equals 15 residues. Germline CDR1 and CDR2: SGHNT and YENEEA. The CDR3 reads CASSLSLSSYNEQFF. CDR3 nucleotides: TGTGCCAGCAGCTTAAGCCTGAGCTCCTACAATGAGCAGTTCTTC.

Only a few counts were recorded for this clone. V and J are TRBV7-6 and TRBJ1-1, with D possibly being TRBD1 (6 bases). Germline V CDR1 and CDR2: SGHVS, FNYEAQ. Trimming shortened V by 3 bases and J by 1 base, and 6 bases separated the two germline ends. The CDR3 has 13 amino acids. CDR3 coding DNA: TGTGCCAGCAGCTTCAGGGGGAACACTGAAGCTTTCTTT. Protein: CASSFRGNTEAFF.

V usage is TRBV30 and J usage is TRBJ1-1; 10 bases agree with TRBD1. Trimming removed 3 bases from V and 8 bases from J; junction bases left unmatched: 9. The CDR3 runs 14 residues. Germline V gives CDR1 GTSNPN, CDR2 SVGIG (reference sequence). This CDR3 is CAWSIGQGVAEAFF. The DNA of the CDR3 is TGTGCCTGGAGCATAGGACAGGGGGTGGCCGAAGCTTTCTTT.

This clone was recorded once. The chain is built from TRBV6-2 or TRBV6-3 and TRBJ1-1; 9 bases match TRBD1. Per germline, CDR1 MNHEY and CDR2 SVGEGT. V lost 4 bases and J lost 5; bases outside the gene matches: 5. CDR3 length: 14 residues. The CDR3 is CASSSGQGGTEAFF. CDR3 bases: TGTGCCAGCAGTTCGGGACAGGGAGGTACTGAAGCTTTCTTT.

This clone was observed a few times. J is TRBJ2-3 and V is TRBV9; D gene uncertain. CDR1 SGDLS and CDR2 YYNGEE come from the germline V gene. The CDR3 consists of 14 residues. V lost 1 base to trimming and J lost 2 bases, with 8 bases between them. The CDR3 loop is CASSVSDLTDTQYF. CDR3 nucleotide sequence: TGTGCCAGCAGCGTAAGCGACCTCACAGATACGCAGTATTTT. Combining the CDR3 with reference TRBV9 and TRBJ2-3 gives the whole variable domain DSGVTQTPKHLITATGQRVTLRCSPRSGDLSVYWYQQSLDQGLQFLIQYYNGEERAKGNILERFSAQQFPDLHSELNLSSLELGDSALYFCASSVSDLTDTQYFGPGTRLTVL.

The V gene is TRBV5-8, the J gene TRBJ1-1, with D perhaps matching TRBD1 (5 bases). The V gene lost 1 base and the J gene lost 1 base, with 5 bases spanning the gap. Germline V gene data show CDR1 as SGHTS and CDR2 as YDEGEE. The CDR3 spans 13 residues. DNA of the CDR3: TGTGCCAGCAGCTTGCAGGGGAACACTGAAGCTTTCTTT. It codes for CASSLQGNTEAFF.

V usage is TRBV5-1 and J usage is TRBJ1-2; the match to TRBD1 covers 9 bases. The length of the CDR3 is 13 residues. Germline assignment: CDR1 SGHRS and CDR2 YFSETQ. V was pared by 6 bases and J by 7 bases, with 7 bases of the junction left unmatched. CDR3 sequence reads: CASTTGGGSGYTF. For the CDR3, the DNA is TGCGCCAGCACAACAGGGGGCGGTTCTGGCTACACCTTC.